A single sample gave rise to the 22 T cell receptor beta chains below, sequenced in a study of cytomegalovirus exposure and HLA in healthy donors. The PCR ran on 60 Vbeta and 13 Jbeta primers. TCRdb's table, derived via immunoSEQ multiplex PCR, lists solely in-frame clones and lacks some. The table gives about 130,000 clones; the top ten clones make up 1.5% to 2% of it. What was sequenced was PBMCs. These receptors were taken from a woman aged 35 to 49 in good health and CMV-seropositive.

The CDR3 bases are TGTGCCTGGAGTGGGTTAAGTCTTGGAGTCCTCCCCAACTATGGCTACACCTTC. The encoded protein is CAWSGLSLGVLPNYGYTF. The rearrangement links TRBV30 to TRBJ1-2; D is unclear. The CDR3 has 18 amino acids. Germline V gene sequence: CDR1 GTSNPN, CDR2 SVGIG (reference sequence). Trimming took 1 base from V and 2 from J, leaving 23 bases between them.

The CDR3 bases are TGTGCCAGCAGTGCCCCTACCTGGAACACTGAAGCTTTCTTT. Its protein is CASSAPTWNTEAFF. This chain links TRBV6-1 with TRBJ1-1; D is ambiguous. The CDR3 has 14 residues. V was pared by 4 bases and J by 1 base, with 10 bases between. Per the germline V gene, CDR1 is MNHNS and CDR2 is SASEGT.

CDR3 in amino acids: CATGGNGQPQHF. CDR3 DNA: TGTGCAACAGGGGGCAACGGGCAGCCCCAGCATTTT. V gene TRBV19 combines with J gene TRBJ1-5; 9 bases line up with TRBD1. CDR1 is LNHDA and CDR2 is SQIVND in the germline V gene (reference sequence). There are 12 residues in the CDR3.

V and J are TRBV9 and TRBJ1-4, with D perhaps TRBD1 (6 bases). Germline values: CDR1 SGDLS, CDR2 YYNGEE. The CDR3 has 15 residues. V was clipped by 2 bases and J by 6 bases, with 14 bases between them. CDR3 sequence reads: CASSVTGRLDEKLFF. The CDR3 DNA follows: TGTGCCAGCAGCGTGACAGGTCGGTTGGATGAAAAACTGTTTTTT.

This rearrangement joins TRBV6-5 to TRBJ1-1, with a tentative D call TRBD1 (5 bases). CDR1 and CDR2 (germline): MNHEY, SVGAGI. Trimming shortened V by 5 bases and J by 3 bases, and 13 bases separated the two germline ends. This CDR3 region has 14 residues. CDR3 protein: CASSARQGDTEAFF. The DNA for the CDR3 is TGTGCCAGCAGTGCCCGGCAGGGCGACACTGAAGCTTTCTTT.

This chain links TRBV11-3 with TRBJ2-7; 8 bases match TRBD1. Per the germline V gene, CDR1 is SGHNT and CDR2 is YENEEA. The J segment lost 4 bases and the V segment lost 5 bases, leaving 7 bases of the junction unmatched. The CDR3 consists of 14 residues. DNA for the CDR3: TGTGCCAGCAGCCCAGCAGGGACAGGTTACGAGCAGTACTTC. Protein: CASSPAGTGYEQYF.

This sequence joins TRBV10-3 and TRBJ2-2; D is undetermined. Trimming cost V 6 bases and J 8 bases, with 13 bases left between them. The CDR3 runs 13 residues. Looked up from germline, CDR1 is ENHRY and CDR2 is SYGVKD. The CDR3 nucleotides are TGTGCCATCAGCCAACCTCCCCAGGGGGAGCTGTTTTTT. It codes for CAISQPPQGELFF.

As to this clone: The sample contains more than one DNA sequence encoding this CDR3. V usage is TRBV6-6 and J usage is TRBJ1-4, with 9 bases matching TRBD1. CDR3 length equals 15 residues. Germline CDR1 is MNHNY and CDR2 is SVGAGI (reference sequence). V shed 5 bases, J shed 8 bases, and the junction held 9 bases outside the gene matches. The CDR3, as DNA: TGTGCCAGCAGTCCACCGGGACAGGGAGCCGAAAAACTGTTTTTT. Residues: CASSPPGQGAEKLFF.

The chain combines TRBV10-3 with TRBJ2-7; possibly TRBD2 for D (6 bases). The CDR3 runs 11 residues. The V and J ends lost 10 bases and 6 bases respectively, with 13 bases between them. Germline V lookup: CDR1 ENHRY, CDR2 SYGVKD. The CDR3 loop is CATGGQAEQYF. The CDR3 DNA reads TGTGCCACCGGGGGTCAGGCCGAGCAGTACTTC.

The gene calls are TRBV13 and TRBJ2-7, with D perhaps matching TRBD1 (6 bases). Between the trimmed V and J ends, which lost 3 bases and 6 bases, there was a span of 9 bases. CDR1 is PRHDT and CDR2 is FYEKMQ in the germline V gene (reference sequence). CDR3 size: 12 residues. DNA of the CDR3: TGTGCCAGCAGCTTCCCCAGGGGCGAGCAGTACTTC. Translation gives CASSFPRGEQYF.

V is TRBV4-3 and J is TRBJ2-6; TRBD1 aligns across 7 bases. The CDR3 spans 20 residues. Germline V gene data show CDR1 as LGHNA and CDR2 as YSLEER. The junction had 12 bases not matched to a gene; V was cut back by 0 bases and J by 1 base. CDR3 nucleotide sequence: TGCGCCAGCAGCCAAGACGGACCGGGACAGATTTTATCTGGGGCCAACGTCCTGACTTTC. Protein: CASSQDGPGQILSGANVLTF.

The V and J genes are TRBV7-6 and TRBJ2-7; no reliable D call. Germline V gene data show CDR1 as SGHVS and CDR2 as FNYEAQ. With 0 bases removed from V and 7 bases from J, the gap between germline ends came to 16 bases. The CDR3 is 15 amino acids. CDR3 residues: CASSLAFETPFEQYF. In DNA form, the CDR3 reads TGTGCCAGCAGCTTAGCGTTTGAGACTCCCTTTGAGCAGTACTTC.

Concerning this clone: The junction shows a germline mismatch at one end, possibly a read error. The chain combines TRBV7-3 with TRBJ2-5, with D possibly matching TRBD1 (6 bases). Germline CDR1 SGHTA, CDR2 FQGTGA. The CDR3 extends over 15 amino acids. Here the CDR3 reads CASGLGGQFQETQYF. The CDR3 nucleotides are TGTGCCAGCGGCTTAGGCGGACAGTTTCAAGAGACCCAGTACTTC.

The gene calls are TRBV13 and TRBJ2-3; TRBD2 matches at 7 bases. The junction had 8 bases not matched to a gene; V was cut back by 4 bases and J by 4 bases. This CDR3 region has 15 residues. Germline values: CDR1 PRHDT, CDR2 FYEKMQ (reference sequence). The CDR3 sequence is CASSSSSGPADTQYF. As DNA, the CDR3 is TGTGCCAGCAGCTCTTCTAGCGGCCCCGCAGATACGCAGTATTTT. Full variable domain (remainder filled in from reference TRBV13 and TRBJ2-3): AAGVIQSPRHLIKEKRETATLKCYPIPRHDTVYWYQQGPGQDPQFLISFYEKMQSDKGSIPDRFSAQQFSDYHSELNMSSLELGDSALYFCASSSSSGPADTQYFGPGTRLTVL.

V and J are TRBV15 and TRBJ1-2, with D possibly TRBD1 on 5 matching bases. V lost 2 bases to trimming and J lost 12 bases, with 19 bases between them. Germline V CDR1 and CDR2: LNHNV, YYDKDF (reference sequence). This CDR3 contains 14 residues. The DNA for the CDR3 is TGTGCCACCAGCAGATACCGGGACTTATGGGGGAACACCTTC. Protein: CATSRYRDLWGNTF.

V gene TRBV6-5 combines with J gene TRBJ2-2; D might be TRBD1 (6 bases). With 10 bases removed from V and 4 bases from J, the gap between germline ends came to 19 bases. CDR1 MNHEY and CDR2 SVGAGI come from the germline V gene. This CDR3 has 15 residues. The CDR3 nucleotides read TGTGCCACCCGAACCGGGACAACGAGCACCGGGGAGCTGTTTTTT. It specifies CATRTGTTSTGELFF.

J is TRBJ2-7 and V is TRBV7-9; 9 positions agree with TRBD2. The V and J ends lost 4 bases and 2 bases, in that order; junction bases with no gene match: 6. Germline V CDR1 and CDR2: SEHNR, FQNEAQ (reference sequence). The CDR3 is made up of 15 amino acids. CDR3 DNA sequence: TGTGCCAGCAGCTCCCCGACTAGCGGTACCTACGAGCAGTACTTC. It codes for CASSSPTSGTYEQYF.

The chain employs TRBV19 and TRBJ2-5; 7 positions match TRBD1. Trimming took 1 base from V and 14 from J; bases not matched to a gene: 13. The length of the CDR3 is 14 residues. Germline CDR1 reads LNHDA; CDR2 reads SQIVND (reference sequence). CDR3: CASSIGSNGQDLYF. The DNA of the CDR3 is TGTGCCAGTAGTATAGGCTCGAACGGACAGGACCTATACTTC.

The chain employs TRBV7-9 and TRBJ2-1; 7 positions agree with TRBD2. The CDR3 covers 15 residues. From germline, CDR1 is SEHNR and CDR2 FQNEAQ (reference sequence). Trimming at V came to 3 bases and at J to 4 bases, leaving 6 bases not matched to a gene. As DNA, the CDR3 is TGTGCCAGCAGCTTTGGAGCGGGATTGTACAATGAGCAGTTCTTC. Translating gives CASSFGAGLYNEQFF.

V usage is TRBV10-1 and J usage is TRBJ2-7; D unclear. The CDR3 totals 11 residues. V was clipped by 11 bases and J by 2 bases, with 10 bases between them. Germline V lookup: CDR1 WNHNN, CDR2 SYGVQD (reference sequence). Here the CDR3 reads CAHFLAYEQYF. CDR3 sequence (DNA): TGCGCCCACTTTCTAGCCTACGAGCAGTACTTC.

The J gene is TRBJ2-1, the V gene TRBV7-3, with D possibly being TRBD2 (6 bases). Germline lookup yields CDR1 SGHTA and CDR2 FQGTGA. The CDR3 runs to 14 residues. Deletions cut 2 bases from V and 5 bases from J, with 10 bases between. CDR3 nucleotide sequence: TGTGCCAGCAGCTTAGGGACTCCTGACAATGAGCAGTTCTTC. Translation: CASSLGTPDNEQFF. Supplemented by reference TRBV7-3 and TRBJ2-1, the full variable domain reads GAGVSQTPSNKVTEKGKYVELRCDPISGHTALYWYRQSLGQGPEFLIYFQGTGAADDSGLPNDRFFAVRPEGSVSTLKIQRTERGDSAVYLCASSLGTPDNEQFFGPGTRLTVL.

The rearrangement links TRBV5-1 to TRBJ1-2; possibly TRBD1 for D (6 bases). V dropped 3 bases and J dropped 5 bases, with 8 bases sitting between them. This CDR3 region has 12 residues. CDR1 SGHRS and CDR2 YFSETQ come from the germline V gene. CDR3 loop: CASSSGEYGYTF. CDR3 DNA: TGCGCCAGCAGCTCAGGGGAATATGGCTACACCTTC.